This TCR beta chain was found in a study of T cell repertoires in cytomegalovirus infection. As for the study in general: Public signatures in TCR beta pointed to CMV infection and matching HLA type.

The CDR3 length is 13 residues. Trimming took off 0 bases at V and 6 bases at J, with 8 bases between the two ends. Germline V gene lookup returns CDR1 MNHEY and CDR2 SVGEGT. This clonotype was observed many times. Its antigen is as yet unknown. TCRdb called the reads again in MiXCR, with one record for every CDR3 protein. The sample contains approximately 490,000 distinct CDR3 sequences, 11% of which appear only once. Overall study results and limits: There were HLA-C-restricted CMV-specific TCR beta clonotypes dominating the ex vivo response. Carriers of CMV plus the relevant HLA were identified by cumulative public TCR beta family frequency.

The chain couples TRBV6-2 or TRBV6-3 to TRBJ1-2; no reliable D call. The source of this sequence is a human donor in good health (CMV status not recorded). Some clones in this sample may be carry-over from other donors' samples. The source material was PBMCs. The DNA of the CDR3 is TGTGCCAGCAGTTACTCGCACGGGAATGGCTACACCTTC. Protein: CASSYSHGNGYTF.